These 16 T cell receptor beta chains were all obtained from the same sample, sequenced in a study of OX40 agonist ivuxolimab in advanced cancers. The protocol was immunoSEQ multiplex PCR, while the TCRdb copy is restricted to in-frame clones and leaves out a portion. Among over 45,000 clones listed, 82% were seen once. Here the sequenced sample was CD4+ or CD8+ T cells sorted from blood, taken in a trial of the OX40 agonist ivuxolimab. These receptors all come from an adult with an advanced solid tumor such as melanoma, head and neck, liver or kidney cancer.

The chain carries TRBV7-2 and TRBJ2-5; maybe TRBD1 (6 bases). Germline CDR1 SGHTA, CDR2 FQGNSA. There are 14 residues in the CDR3. Trimming removed 2 bases from V and 4 bases from J, with 11 bases in between. CDR3 loop: CASSLHRGGETQYF. In DNA form, the CDR3 reads TGTGCCAGCAGCTTACACAGAGGGGGAGAGACCCAGTACTTC.

J is TRBJ1-2 and V is TRBV4-2; TRBD1 is a possible D gene (6 bases). Trimming removed 0 bases from V and 7 bases from J, with 12 bases in between. Germline V CDR1 and CDR2: LGHNA, YNFKEQ. This CDR3 spans 14 amino acids. This chain's CDR3 is CASSQDRGDGGYTF. The CDR3 DNA sequence: TGTGCCAGCAGCCAAGACAGGGGCGATGGTGGCTACACCTTC.

The chain has TRBV4-1 and TRBJ2-3; 13 bases are a match to TRBD2. Trimming removed 3 bases from V and 0 bases from J; junction bases left unmatched: 6. This CDR3 is built from 18 residues. Germline V gene data show CDR1 as MGHRA and CDR2 as YSYEKL. The CDR3 here is CASSQTSGGTTSTDTQYF. For the CDR3, the DNA is TGCGCCAGCAGCCAGACTAGCGGGGGGACCACTAGCACAGATACGCAGTATTTT.

This chain links TRBV2 with TRBJ2-7; D is ambiguous. Germline CDR1 is SNHLY and CDR2 is FYNNEI. Trimming removed 7 bases from V and 6 bases from J, with 10 bases in between. The CDR3 length is 11 residues. CDR3 amino acids: CASNQDGEQYF. The CDR3 coding sequence is TGTGCCAGCAATCAGGACGGCGAGCAGTACTTC.

The genes are TRBV2 and TRBJ2-3; D may be TRBD1 (6 bases). Looked up from germline, CDR1 is SNHLY and CDR2 is FYNNEI. The V gene lost 2 bases and the J gene lost 0 bases, with 9 bases spanning the gap. CDR3 size: 15 residues. CDR3 residues: CASSERGFSTDTQYF. CDR3 DNA sequence: TGTGCCAGCAGTGAAAGGGGGTTTAGCACAGATACGCAGTATTTT. Variable domain in full (rest from reference TRBV2 and TRBJ2-3): EPEVTQTPSHQVTQMGQEVILRCVPISNHLYFYWYRQILGQKVEFLVSFYNNEISEKSEIFDDQFSVERPDGSNFTLKIRSTKLEDSAMYFCASSERGFSTDTQYFGPGTRLTVL.

The chain has TRBV4-1 and TRBJ2-5, with 12 nucleotides matching TRBD2. The CDR3 has 16 residues. CDR1 MGHRA and CDR2 YSYEKL come from the germline V gene. The V segment lost 0 bases and the J segment 5 bases; nucleotides outside the gene matches: 4. DNA for the CDR3: TGCGCCAGCAGCCAAGAGACTAGCGGGAGAGGCGAGACCCAGTACTTC. Translated: CASSQETSGRGETQYF.

This chain connects TRBV9 to TRBJ2-3; perhaps TRBD2 as D (7 bases). The CDR3 consists of 17 residues. CDR1 and CDR2 (germline): SGDLS, YYNGEE. V lost 0 bases, J lost 2 bases, and 16 bases lay in between. CDR3 sequence: CASSVGLGGGYTDTQYF. The CDR3 bases are TGTGCCAGCAGCGTAGGCCTTGGCGGGGGCTACACAGATACGCAGTATTTT. Full variable domain (rest looked up from reference TRBV9 and TRBJ2-3): DSGVTQTPKHLITATGQRVTLRCSPRSGDLSVYWYQQSLDQGLQFLIQYYNGEERAKGNILERFSAQQFPDLHSELNLSSLELGDSALYFCASSVGLGGGYTDTQYFGPGTRLTVL.

The chain uses TRBV29-1 and TRBJ2-7, with 7 bases lining up with TRBD2. CDR1 and CDR2 (germline): SQVTM, ANQGSEA. Losses at the gene ends were 7 bases for V and 5 bases for J; bases not matched to a gene: 8. This CDR3 is 12 amino acids long. CDR3 protein: CSAQRDVDEQYF. CDR3 sequence (DNA): TGCAGCGCCCAGCGGGATGTGGACGAGCAGTACTTC.

The J gene is TRBJ2-5, the V gene TRBV5-1, with TRBD2 identical over 10 bases. CDR1 and CDR2 from the germline V gene are SGHRS and YFSETQ. This CDR3 contains 14 residues. Trimming cost V 6 bases and J 4 bases; bases outside gene matches: 6. The CDR3 region is CASTILAGVETQYF. CDR3 sequence (DNA): TGCGCCAGCACAATCCTAGCGGGAGTAGAGACCCAGTACTTC.

This clone was counted once. This sequence joins TRBV10-2 and TRBJ1-5; D unresolved. The CDR3 contains 15 residues. V was cut by 0 bases and J by 1 base, with 7 bases left in between. CDR1 WSHSY and CDR2 SAAADI come from the germline V gene. The CDR3 DNA sequence: TGCGCCAGCAGTGAGTCGGACCGCAGCAATCAGCCCCAGCATTTT. This sequence encodes CASSESDRSNQPQHF.

The chain joins TRBV7-2 to TRBJ2-5, with D tentatively TRBD1 (5 bases). CDR1 and CDR2 from the germline V gene are SGHTA and FQGNSA. The CDR3 has 14 residues. Trimming shortened V by 4 bases and J by 0 bases, and 9 bases separated the two germline ends. CDR3 residues: CASSSRTYQETQYF. CDR3 DNA sequence: TGTGCCAGCAGCTCCCGGACATACCAAGAGACCCAGTACTTC. Full variable domain (rest looked up from reference TRBV7-2 and TRBJ2-5): GAGVSQSPSNKVTEKGKDVELRCDPISGHTALYWYRQSLGQGLEFLIYFQGNSAPDKSGLPSDRFSAERTGGSVSTLTIQRTQQEDSAVYLCASSSRTYQETQYFGPGTRLLVL.

The genes are TRBV11-2 and TRBJ1-5; tentative D call: TRBD1 (6 bases). Germline V gene data show CDR1 as SGHAT and CDR2 as FQNNGV. V lost 5 bases to trimming and J lost 3 bases, with 14 bases between them. This CDR3 has 15 residues. This chain's CDR3 is CASSKGGRANQPQHF. The DNA of the CDR3 is TGTGCCAGCAGCAAAGGGGGGAGGGCCAATCAGCCCCAGCATTTT.

This clone rates as medium-sized. The chain joins TRBV14 to TRBJ1-6, with D possibly TRBD1 on 5 matching bases. Deletions cut 4 bases from V and 8 bases from J, with 18 bases between. The CDR3 spans 16 residues. The germline V gene has CDR1 SGHDN and CDR2 FVKESK. Here the CDR3 reads CASSPWGGGPDSPLHF. DNA of the CDR3: TGTGCCAGCAGCCCATGGGGGGGAGGGCCAGATTCACCCCTCCACTTT.

The rearrangement uses TRBV21-1 and TRBJ1-3. TRBV21-1 is a listed pseudogene. This CDR3 has 17 residues. The CDR3 coding sequence is TGTGCCAGCAGCGTTGACATAGCTACACACGCACGAAACACCATATATTTT. This codes for CASSVDIATHARNTIYF.

The chain carries TRBV19 and TRBJ1-2; a possible D gene is TRBD1 (6 bases). Germline V lookup: CDR1 LNHDA, CDR2 SQIVND (reference sequence). The CDR3 has 13 residues. Between the trimmed V and J ends, which lost 7 bases and 5 bases, there was a span of 14 bases. CDR3 residues: CASTFTQGYGYTF. In DNA form, the CDR3 reads TGTGCCAGTACCTTCACTCAGGGGTATGGCTACACCTTC.

This clone was counted once. V is TRBV19 and J is TRBJ2-1, with D tentatively TRBD2 (5 bases). Trimming pared 6 bases from V and 0 bases from J, leaving 9 bases between. The CDR3 is 14 amino acids. Germline-derived CDR1 and CDR2 are LNHDA and SQIVND (reference sequence). Written as DNA, the CDR3 is TGTGCCAGTAGGGGCGGGTCCTCCTACAATGAGCAGTTCTTC. Translation: CASRGGSSYNEQFF.